The clone carrying this TCR beta chain was observed at least ten times. Its antigen remains unidentified. Trimming removed 0 bases from V and 4 bases from J; junction bases left unmatched: 4. Looked up from germline, CDR1 is LGHNA and CDR2 is YSLEER. CDR3 length: 15 amino acids. This sample is drawn from a study of T-cell reconstitution after alpha-beta-depleted transplantation in children. Notes on the study in general: Reports say that about two months after transplant, the alpha-beta T cells came out of several hundred graft clones that had expanded. After one year, T-cell counts and TCRbeta diversity mostly came from new T cells.

Preparation of the TCRbeta library used unique molecular identifiers. TCRdb re-called the PCR reads through MiXCR, storing one row per CDR3 protein. The sample carries about 200,000 distinct CDR3 sequences, around 7.7% recorded once. The material sequenced was PBMCs, mostly from graft donor cells, taken 360 days after TCRalphabeta/CD19-depleted stem cell transplant. This chain links TRBV4-3 with TRBJ2-5; 8 bases fit TRBD2. The origin of this receptor is a male patient aged 2-10 years who had a stem cell transplant for acute myeloid leukemia, so the T cells may come from the graft donor. In DNA, the CDR3 is TGCGCCAGCAGCCAAGATTGGCTAGCGGGAGAGACCCAGTACTTC. This sequence encodes CASSQDWLAGETQYF.